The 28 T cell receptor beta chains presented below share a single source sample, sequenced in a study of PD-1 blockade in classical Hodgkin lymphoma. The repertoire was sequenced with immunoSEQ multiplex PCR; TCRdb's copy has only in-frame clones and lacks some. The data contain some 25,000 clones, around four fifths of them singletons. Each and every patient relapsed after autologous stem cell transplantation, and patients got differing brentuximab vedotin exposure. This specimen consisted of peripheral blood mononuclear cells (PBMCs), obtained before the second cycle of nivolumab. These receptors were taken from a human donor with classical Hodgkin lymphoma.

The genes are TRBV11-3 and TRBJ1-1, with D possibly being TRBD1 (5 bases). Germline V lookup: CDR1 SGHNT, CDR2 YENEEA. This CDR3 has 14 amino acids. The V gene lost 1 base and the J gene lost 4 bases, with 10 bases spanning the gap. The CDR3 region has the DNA TGTGCCAGCAGCTTAGGTCAGGGAAGCACTGAAGCTTTCTTT. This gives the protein CASSLGQGSTEAFF.

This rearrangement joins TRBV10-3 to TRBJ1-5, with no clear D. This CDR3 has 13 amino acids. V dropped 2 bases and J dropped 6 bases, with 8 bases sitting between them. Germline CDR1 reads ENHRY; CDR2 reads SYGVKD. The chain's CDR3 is CAISEQERQPQHF. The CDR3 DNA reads TGTGCCATCAGTGAGCAGGAGCGTCAGCCCCAGCATTTT.

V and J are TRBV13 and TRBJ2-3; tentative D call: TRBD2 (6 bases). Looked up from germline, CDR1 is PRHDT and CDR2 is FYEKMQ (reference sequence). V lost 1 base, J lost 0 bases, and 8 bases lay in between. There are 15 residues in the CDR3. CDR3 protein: CASSLAGESTDTQYF. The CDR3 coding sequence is TGTGCCAGCAGCTTAGCGGGGGAGAGCACAGATACGCAGTATTTT.

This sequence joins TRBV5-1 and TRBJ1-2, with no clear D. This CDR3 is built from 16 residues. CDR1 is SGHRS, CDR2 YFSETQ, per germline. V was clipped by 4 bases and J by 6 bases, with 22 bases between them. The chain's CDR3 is CASSPDPYPGRDGYTF. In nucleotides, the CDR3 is TGCGCCAGCAGCCCTGATCCCTACCCTGGACGAGATGGCTACACCTTC.

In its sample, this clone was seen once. CDR3 amino acids: CASSPQTGPQETQYF. The CDR3 nucleotides read TGTGCCAGCAGCCCGCAGACAGGGCCCCAAGAGACCCAGTACTTC. The V and J genes are TRBV7-2 and TRBJ2-5; 7 bases are a match to TRBD1. Trimming cost V 5 bases and J 1 base; bases outside gene matches: 7. The CDR3 is 15 amino acids. CDR1 is SGHTA, CDR2 FQGNSA, per germline.

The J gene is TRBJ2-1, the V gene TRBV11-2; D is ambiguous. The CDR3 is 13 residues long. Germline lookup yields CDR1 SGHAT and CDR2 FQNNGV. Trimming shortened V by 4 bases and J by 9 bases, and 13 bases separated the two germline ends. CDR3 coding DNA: TGTGCCAGCAGCTCGTCTTCCCCGGGTGAGCAGTTCTTC. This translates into CASSSSSPGEQFF.

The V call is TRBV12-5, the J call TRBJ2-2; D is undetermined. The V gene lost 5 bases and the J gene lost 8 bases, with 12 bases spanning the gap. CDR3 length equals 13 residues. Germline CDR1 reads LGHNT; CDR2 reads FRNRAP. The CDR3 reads CASGPWVGGELFF. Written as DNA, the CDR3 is TGTGCTAGTGGTCCCTGGGTCGGTGGGGAGCTGTTTTTT.

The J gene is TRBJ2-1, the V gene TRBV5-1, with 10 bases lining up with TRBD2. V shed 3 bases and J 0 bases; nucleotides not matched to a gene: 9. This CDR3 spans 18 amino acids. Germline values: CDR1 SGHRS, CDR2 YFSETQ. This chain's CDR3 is CASSSGASGGPSYNEQFF. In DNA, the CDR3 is TGCGCCAGCAGCTCGGGGGCTAGCGGGGGCCCCTCCTACAATGAGCAGTTCTTC.

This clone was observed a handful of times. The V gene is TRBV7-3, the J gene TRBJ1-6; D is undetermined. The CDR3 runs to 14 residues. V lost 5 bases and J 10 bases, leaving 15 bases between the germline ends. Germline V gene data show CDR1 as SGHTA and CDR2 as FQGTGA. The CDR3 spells CASSPTGFRSPLHF. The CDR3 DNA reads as TGTGCCAGCAGCCCGACTGGGTTTAGATCACCCCTCCACTTT.

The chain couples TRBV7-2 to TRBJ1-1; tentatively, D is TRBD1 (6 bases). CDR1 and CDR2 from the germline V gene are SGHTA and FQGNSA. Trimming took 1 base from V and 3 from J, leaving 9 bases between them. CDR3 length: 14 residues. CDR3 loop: CASSLEGGYTEAFF. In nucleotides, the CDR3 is TGTGCCAGCAGCTTAGAAGGGGGGTACACTGAAGCTTTCTTT.

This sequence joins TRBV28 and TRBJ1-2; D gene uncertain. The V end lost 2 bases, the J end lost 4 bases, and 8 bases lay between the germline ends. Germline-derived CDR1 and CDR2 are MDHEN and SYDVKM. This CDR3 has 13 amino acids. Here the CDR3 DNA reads TGTGCCAGCAGTTTACAGGTGGGCTATGGCTACACCTTC. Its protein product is CASSLQVGYGYTF.

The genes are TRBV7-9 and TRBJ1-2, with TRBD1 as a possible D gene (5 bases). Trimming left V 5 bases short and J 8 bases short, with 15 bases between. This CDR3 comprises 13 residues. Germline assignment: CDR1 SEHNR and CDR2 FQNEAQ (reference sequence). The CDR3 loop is CASSPQGLEGYTF. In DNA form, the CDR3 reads TGTGCCAGCAGCCCCCAGGGTTTGGAGGGCTACACCTTC.

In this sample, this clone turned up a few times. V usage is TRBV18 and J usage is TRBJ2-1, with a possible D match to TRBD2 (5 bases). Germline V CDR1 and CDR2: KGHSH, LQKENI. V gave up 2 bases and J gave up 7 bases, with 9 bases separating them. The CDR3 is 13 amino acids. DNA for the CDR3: TGTGCCAGCTCACCAAGCGAGGGAAATGAGCAGTTCTTC. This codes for CASSPSEGNEQFF.

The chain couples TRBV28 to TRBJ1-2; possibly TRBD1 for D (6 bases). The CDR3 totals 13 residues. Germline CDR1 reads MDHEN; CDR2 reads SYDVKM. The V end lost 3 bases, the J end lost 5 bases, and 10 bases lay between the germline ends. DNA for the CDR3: TGTGCCAGCAGTTTCGGGGGCAGTTATGGCTACACCTTC. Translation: CASSFGGSYGYTF.

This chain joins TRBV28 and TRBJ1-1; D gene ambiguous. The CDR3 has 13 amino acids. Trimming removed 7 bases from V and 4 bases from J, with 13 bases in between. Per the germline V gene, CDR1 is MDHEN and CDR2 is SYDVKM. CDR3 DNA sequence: TGTGCCAGCACGATCCCGGGAGGCACTGAAGCTTTCTTT. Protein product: CASTIPGGTEAFF.

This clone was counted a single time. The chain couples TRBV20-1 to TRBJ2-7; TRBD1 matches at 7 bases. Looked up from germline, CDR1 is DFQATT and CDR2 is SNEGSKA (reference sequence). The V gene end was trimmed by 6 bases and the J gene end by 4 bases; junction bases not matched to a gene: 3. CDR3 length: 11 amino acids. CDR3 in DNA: TGCAGTGCGGGGGACAGTTACGAGCAGTACTTC. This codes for CSAGDSYEQYF.

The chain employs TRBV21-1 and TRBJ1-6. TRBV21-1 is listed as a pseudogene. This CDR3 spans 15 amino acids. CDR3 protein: CASGLRGGAYKPLHF. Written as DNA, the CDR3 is TGTGCCAGCGGTCTGAGGGGGGGGGCTTACAAACCCCTCCACTTT.

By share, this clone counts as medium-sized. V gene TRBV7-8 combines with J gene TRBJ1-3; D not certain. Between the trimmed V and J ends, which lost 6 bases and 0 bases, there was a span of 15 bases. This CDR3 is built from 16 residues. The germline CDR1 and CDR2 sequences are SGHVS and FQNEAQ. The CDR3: CASRNSPATSGNTIYF. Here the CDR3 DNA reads TGTGCCAGCAGAAATTCCCCCGCAACCTCTGGAAACACCATATATTTT.

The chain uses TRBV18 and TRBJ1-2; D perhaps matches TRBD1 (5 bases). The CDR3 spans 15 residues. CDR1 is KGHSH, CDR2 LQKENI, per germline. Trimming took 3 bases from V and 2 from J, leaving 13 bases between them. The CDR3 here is CASSPGAEPNYGYTF. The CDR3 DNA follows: TGTGCCAGCTCACCCGGGGCAGAACCCAACTATGGCTACACCTTC.

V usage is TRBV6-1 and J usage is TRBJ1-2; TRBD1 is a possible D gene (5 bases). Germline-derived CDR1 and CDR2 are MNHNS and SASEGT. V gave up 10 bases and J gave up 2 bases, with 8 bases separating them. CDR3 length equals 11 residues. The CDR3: CATWGNYGYTF. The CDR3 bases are TGTGCCACCTGGGGCAACTATGGCTACACCTTC.

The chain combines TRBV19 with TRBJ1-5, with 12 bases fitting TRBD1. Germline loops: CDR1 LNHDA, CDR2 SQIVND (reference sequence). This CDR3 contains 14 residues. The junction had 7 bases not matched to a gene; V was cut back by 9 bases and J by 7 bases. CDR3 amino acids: CASTGQGASQPQHF. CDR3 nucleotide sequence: TGTGCCAGCACGGGACAGGGGGCTAGCCAGCCCCAGCATTTT. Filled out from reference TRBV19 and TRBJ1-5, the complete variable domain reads DGGITQSPKYLFRKEGQNVTLSCEQNLNHDAMYWYRQDPGQGLRLIYYSQIVNDFQKGDIAEGYSVSREKKESFPLTVTSAQKNPTAFYLCASTGQGASQPQHFGDGTRLSIL.

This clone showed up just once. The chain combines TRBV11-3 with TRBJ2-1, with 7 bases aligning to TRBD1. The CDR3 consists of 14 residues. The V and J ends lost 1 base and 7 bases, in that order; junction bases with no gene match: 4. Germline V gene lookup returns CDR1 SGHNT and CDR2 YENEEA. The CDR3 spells CASSLGRQGNEQFF. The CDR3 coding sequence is TGTGCCAGCAGCTTAGGCCGACAGGGTAATGAGCAGTTCTTC.

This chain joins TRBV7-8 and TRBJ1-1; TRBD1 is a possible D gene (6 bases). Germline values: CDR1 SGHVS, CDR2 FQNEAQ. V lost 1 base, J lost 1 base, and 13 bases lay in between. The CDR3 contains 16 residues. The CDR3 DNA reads TGTGCCAGCAGCTTAGAGGGACGGGGGCCGAACACTGAAGCTTTCTTT. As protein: CASSLEGRGPNTEAFF.

The CDR3, as DNA: TGTGCCAGCAGCGTCAGGGGGTCTAATGAAAAACTGTTTTTT. This sequence encodes CASSVRGSNEKLFF. The rearrangement uses TRBV7-2 and TRBJ1-4; 7 nucleotides agree with TRBD1. This CDR3 has 14 amino acids. V lost 5 bases to trimming and J lost 3 bases; unmatched junction nucleotides: 3. CDR1 SGHTA and CDR2 FQGNSA come from the germline V gene.

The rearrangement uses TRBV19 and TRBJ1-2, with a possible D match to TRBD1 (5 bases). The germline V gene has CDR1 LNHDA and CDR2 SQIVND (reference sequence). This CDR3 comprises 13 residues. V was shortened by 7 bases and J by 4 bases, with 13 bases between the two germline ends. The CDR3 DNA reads TGTGCCAGTATTTCCAGGGACCGCTATGGCTACACCTTC. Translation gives CASISRDRYGYTF. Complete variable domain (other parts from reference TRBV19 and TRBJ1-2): DGGITQSPKYLFRKEGQNVTLSCEQNLNHDAMYWYRQDPGQGLRLIYYSQIVNDFQKGDIAEGYSVSREKKESFPLTVTSAQKNPTAFYLCASISRDRYGYTFGSGTRLTVV.

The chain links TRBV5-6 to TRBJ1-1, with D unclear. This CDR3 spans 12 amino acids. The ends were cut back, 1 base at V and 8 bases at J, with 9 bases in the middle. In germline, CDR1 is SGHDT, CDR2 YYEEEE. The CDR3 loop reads CASSLPPGEAFF. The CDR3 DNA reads TGTGCCAGCAGCTTGCCACCGGGAGAAGCTTTCTTT.

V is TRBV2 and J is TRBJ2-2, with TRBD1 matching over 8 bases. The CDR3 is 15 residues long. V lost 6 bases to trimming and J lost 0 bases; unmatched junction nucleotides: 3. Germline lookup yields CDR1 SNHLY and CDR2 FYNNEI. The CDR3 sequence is CASRGGQANTGELFF. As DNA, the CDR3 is TGTGCCAGCAGGGGGGGACAGGCGAACACCGGGGAGCTGTTTTTT.

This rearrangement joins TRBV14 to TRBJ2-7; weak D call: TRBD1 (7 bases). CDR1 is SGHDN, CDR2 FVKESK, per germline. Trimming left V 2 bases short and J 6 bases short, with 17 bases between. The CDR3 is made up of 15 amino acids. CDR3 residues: CASSQLGGGRGEQYF. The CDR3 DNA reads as TGTGCCAGCAGCCAATTAGGAGGGGGCCGGGGCGAGCAGTACTTC.